This TCR beta chain is from a study of cytomegalovirus exposure and HLA in healthy donors. For the study at large: Early on, a data release was issued that held 80 million to 90 million unique TCRs from HLA-typed donors. Points from the study as a whole: Solely CMV serostatus was available to characterize immune exposure.

The PCR had 60 Vbeta and 13 Jbeta primers. Some clones are missing from TCRdb's copy, which holds only in-frame ones; the method was immunoSEQ multiplex PCR. The table lists about 260,000 clones, roughly 86% of them singletons. In germline, CDR1 is SEHNR, CDR2 FQNEAQ (reference sequence). The CDR3 spans 17 residues. With 1 base removed from V and 4 bases from J, the gap between germline ends came to 14 bases. A few counts support this clone. The antigen remains undetermined. This TCR derives from a woman aged 40 to 50 in good health and CMV-seropositive. Sequencing used PBMCs. J is TRBJ2-6 and V is TRBV7-9; D unresolved. CDR3 amino acids: CASSLVRAGAGANVLTF. The DNA of the CDR3 is TGTGCCAGCAGCTTAGTTAGAGCTGGAGCGGGGGCCAACGTCCTGACTTTC.